This is a list of T cell receptor beta chains from one sample in a study of blood T cell repertoires in COVID-19. Data came from immunoSEQ multiplex PCR; TCRdb stores just in-frame clones and leaves some out. The sample holds a few hundred thousand clones, 75% to 90% seen once. Sequencing used PBMCs or T cells enriched from blood (not recorded which). These receptors were taken from a woman in her thirties who had been exposed to COVID-19. Both conserved end residues are part of each CDR3. D genes are given only for firm matches. Clone size is given for some rows only: seen once, a few or many times, or a class if the clone is expanded.

NA	few	TRBV5-1	TRBJ2-2	TGCGCCAGCATCTCAGGGAACACCGGGGAGCTGTTTTTT	CASISGNTGELFF
NA	NA	TRBV7-9	TRBJ1-1	TGTGCCAGCAGCTTAGAGGGGAAAACTGAAGCTTTCTTT	CASSLEGKTEAFF
TRBD1	NA	TRBV30	TRBJ2-2	TGTGCCTGGAGTGTAGACAGGGTCAACGGCGTCACCGGGGAGCTGTTTTTT	CAWSVDRVNGVTGELFF
NA	few	TRBV5-4	TRBJ1-1	TGTGCCAGCAGCCCGGGCAGGACTCGGGTGGCTGAAGCTTTCTTT	CASSPGRTRVAEAFF
NA	NA	TRBV6-5	TRBJ2-7	TGTGCCAGCAGTTACGGGGCAGAACCCTACGAGCAGTACTTC	CASSYGAEPYEQYF
TRBD2	NA	TRBV9	TRBJ2-3	TGTGCCAGCAGCGTAGGTAGCGGGGGGACAGATACGCAGTATTTT	CASSVGSGGTDTQYF
NA	few	TRBV5-8	TRBJ1-2	TGTGCCAGCAGTCGGGTCTATGGCTACACCTTC	CASSRVYGYTF
NA	NA	TRBV10-2	TRBJ2-7	TGCGCCAGCAGCCCGGGTCCTACCTACGGGCAGTACTTC	CASSPGPTYGQYF
TRBD1	NA	TRBV10-3	TRBJ1-6	TGTGCCATCAGTGAGTCGACAGGGGTGTCACCCCTCCACTTT	CAISESTGVSPLHF
NA	NA	TRBV14	TRBJ1-4	TGTGCCGCACAGCACGGGGTAGGGAGGGCAACTAATGAAAAACTGTTTTTT	CAAQHGVGRATNEKLFF
NA	NA	TRBV6-5	TRBJ1-5	TGTGCCAGCAGTCCCGTTCGGGATCAGCCCCAGCATTTT	CASSPVRDQPQHF
NA	few	TRBV11-3	TRBJ1-1	TGTGCCAGCAGGAGAGGGTATGGGTTGAACACTGAAGCTTTCTTT	CASRRGYGLNTEAFF
NA	NA	TRBV29-1	TRBJ1-1	TGCAGCGTTCGTGGCATGAACACTGAAGCTTTCTTT	CSVRGMNTEAFF
TRBD1	NA	TRBV27	TRBJ2-1	TGTGCCAGCAGTCCAAGGGGGCCTCTGGCCTACAATGAGCAGTTCTTC	CASSPRGPLAYNEQFF
TRBD1	NA	TRBV27	TRBJ2-3	TGTGCCAGCAATACAGGGGGAAGCACAGATACGCAGTATTTT	CASNTGGSTDTQYF
NA	NA	TRBV15	TRBJ1-2	TGTGCCACCAGCGGGCAAGCCCACGGGGGTCTTGGCTACACCTTC	CATSGQAHGGLGYTF
NA	NA	TRBV29-1	TRBJ1-1	TGCAGCGTCCTCTCGGGGAGTGAAGCTTTCTTT	CSVLSGSEAFF
TRBD1	NA	TRBV6-1	TRBJ1-3	TGTGCCAGCAGTGAATTGGGACAGGGTCCAGCCTTTGGAAACACCATATATTTT	CASSELGQGPAFGNTIYF
NA	few	TRBV24-1	TRBJ1-5	TGTGCCACCAGTGATTCCCCAGGGTGGCAGCCCCAGCATTTT	CATSDSPGWQPQHF
NA	few	TRBV12-1	TRBJ1-2	TGTGCCAGCAGCACTCGGGGACAGTCCTATGGCTACACCTTC	CASSTRGQSYGYTF
NA	NA	TRBV27	TRBJ2-3	TGTGCCAGCAGTTTCGTTTCGGGTACGCAGTATTTT	CASSFVSGTQYF
TRBD1	NA	TRBV5-1	TRBJ1-2	TGCGCCAGCAGCTTGGCGGGACAGGGGGCGCGAGGCTACACCTTC	CASSLAGQGARGYTF
TRBD1	NA	TRBV11-3	TRBJ1-2	TGTGCCAGCAGCCAGGACAGGGCGGGTGGCTACACCTTC	CASSQDRAGGYTF
TRBD2	NA	TRBV5-4	TRBJ2-3	TGTGCCAGCAGCCCCGGGGGAGCGGGGCGAGATACGCAGTATTTT	CASSPGGAGRDTQYF
TRBD1	NA	TRBV28	TRBJ1-3	TGTGCCAGCGGTAGGGGACAGGGGGTTCGGAACACCATATATTTT	CASGRGQGVRNTIYF
NA	NA	TRBV13	TRBJ2-3	TGTGCCAGCATCCCCGGGGGAGTCGCCACAGATACGCAGTATTTT	CASIPGGVATDTQYF
NA	once	TRBV5-1	TRBJ1-4	TGCGCCAGCAGCCCCGGGGGATCAACTAATGAAAAACTGTTTTTT	CASSPGGSTNEKLFF
NA	few	TRBV14	TRBJ1-2	TGTGCCAGCAGCCAAGCCCCAGGCTTTTATGGCTACACCTTC	CASSQAPGFYGYTF
TRBD2	NA	TRBV5-1	TRBJ2-5	TGCGCCAGCAGCCCCGCACTAGCGGGGAGAGAGGAGACCCAGTACTTC	CASSPALAGREETQYF
TRBD2	NA	TRBV7-2	TRBJ2-2	TGTGCCAGCAGCCCTCAGCGGGGGGACACCGGGGAGCTGTTTTTT	CASSPQRGDTGELFF
NA	once	TRBV20-1	TRBJ1-3	TGCAGTGCTAGTAACAGACGCTCTGGAAACACCATATATTTT	CSASNRRSGNTIYF
TRBD1	NA	TRBV11-2	TRBJ1-5	TGTGCCAGCAGCTTAGACAGGGGGCCCAATCAGCCCCAGCATTTT	CASSLDRGPNQPQHF
NA	NA	TRBV9	TRBJ1-1	TGTGCCAGCAGCGTAGTGTTCGGGAACACTGAAGCTTTCTTT	CASSVVFGNTEAFF
TRBD1	NA	TRBV5-4	TRBJ1-1	TGTGCCAGCAGCTCAGGGGGCCGGAACACTGAAGCTTTCTTT	CASSSGGRNTEAFF
NA	NA	TRBV3-1/TRBV3-2	TRBJ2-3	TGTGCCAGCAGCCAACAAGACAGGAGCACAGATACGCAGTATTTT	CASSQQDRSTDTQYF
NA	NA	TRBV9	TRBJ2-7	TGTGCCAGCAGCGTACAGGGCCTCTCCTACGAGCAGTACTTC	CASSVQGLSYEQYF
NA	NA	TRBV27	TRBJ1-2	TGTGCCAGCAGTTTGTGGAATGGGGAGGGCTACACCTTC	CASSLWNGEGYTF
TRBD1	NA	TRBV10-3	TRBJ2-1	TGTGCCATCAGTGAGGGGACAGGGGCCGCGCGTGGTGAGCAGTTCTTC	CAISEGTGAARGEQFF
NA	NA	TRBV9	TRBJ1-1	TGTGCCAGCACCCGACAGATTGAAATGAACACTGAAGCTTTCTTT	CASTRQIEMNTEAFF
TRBD1	once	TRBV18	TRBJ1-1	TGTGCCAGCTCAACTCGGACAGGGAGGAACACTGAAGCTTTCTTT	CASSTRTGRNTEAFF
NA	NA	TRBV6-1	TRBJ1-1	TGTGCCAGCAGTGAAGCGCTTCAAGGGGACACTGAAGCTTTCTTT	CASSEALQGDTEAFF